What follows describes a single T cell receptor (beta chain). The sample comes from a study of blood T cell repertoires in COVID-19. The germline V gene encodes CDR1 LNHDA and CDR2 SQIVND (reference sequence). V was pared by 5 bases and J by 5 bases, with 5 bases of the junction left unmatched. There are 15 residues in the CDR3. Produced via immunoSEQ multiplex PCR; TCRdb's table is partial and in-frame only. Found here are about 230,000 clones, 80% to 90% of them singletons; the top ten hold 3% to 3.5%. The J gene is TRBJ2-2, the V gene TRBV19, with 10 bases fitting TRBD2. The TCR sequence derives from a woman between 45 and 65 years old in a cohort exposed to, infected with or recovered from COVID-19 (not recorded which). Specimen: PBMCs or T cells enriched from blood (not recorded which). The CDR3 nucleotides are TGTGCCAGTAGTCATAGCGGGGGGAGAACCGGGGAGCTGTTTTTT. Translating it yields CASSHSGGRTGELFF.